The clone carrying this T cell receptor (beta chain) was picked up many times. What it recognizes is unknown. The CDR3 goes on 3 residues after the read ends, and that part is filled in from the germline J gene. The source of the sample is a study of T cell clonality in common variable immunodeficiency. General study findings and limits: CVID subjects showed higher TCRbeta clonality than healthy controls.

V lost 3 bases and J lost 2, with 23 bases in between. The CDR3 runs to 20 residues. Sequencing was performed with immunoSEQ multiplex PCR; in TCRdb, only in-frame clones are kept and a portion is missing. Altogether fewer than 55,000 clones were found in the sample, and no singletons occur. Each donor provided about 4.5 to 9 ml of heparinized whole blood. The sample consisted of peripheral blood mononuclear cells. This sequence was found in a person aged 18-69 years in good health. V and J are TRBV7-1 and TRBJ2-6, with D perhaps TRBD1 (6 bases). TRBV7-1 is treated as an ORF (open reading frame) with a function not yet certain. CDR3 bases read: TGTGCCAGCAGCTCCCGGGACACAGGGATAATCTTAGCTGGGGCCAACGTC. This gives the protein CASSSRDTGIILAGANV. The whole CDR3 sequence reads CASSSRDTGIILAGANVLTF.